A selection of T cell receptor beta chains follows, all from one sample in a study of cytomegalovirus exposure and HLA in healthy donors. Data came from immunoSEQ multiplex PCR; TCRdb stores just in-frame clones and leaves some out. The table includes fewer than 250,000 clones, about 86% detected once. The sequenced material came from PBMCs. These TCRs come from a man between 18 and 29 years old in good health and CMV-seronegative. The CDR3 runs from the conserved cysteine through the conserved F or W. Each record gives: clone size, J gene, D gene, V gene, CDR3 protein, CDR3 DNA. A D gene is named only where the DNA matches it firmly. Only some rows state a clone size, as once, few, many or a class for expanded clones.

NA	TRBJ1-5	NA	TRBV6-1	CASSVTGLSNQPQHF	TGTGCCAGCAGTGTGACAGGCCTGAGCAATCAGCCCCAGCATTTT
NA	TRBJ2-7	TRBD1	TRBV28	CASSLQGYEQYF	TGTGCCAGCAGTCTACAGGGGTACGAGCAGTACTTC
NA	TRBJ1-5	NA	TRBV28	CASSLPPGDYSNQPQHF	TGTGCCAGCAGTTTACCCCCAGGGGATTATAGCAATCAGCCCCAGCATTTT
NA	TRBJ2-1	NA	TRBV29-1	CSVEGASYNEQFF	TGCAGCGTTGAGGGGGCCTCCTACAATGAGCAGTTCTTC
NA	TRBJ2-7	TRBD1	TRBV2	CASSVQGQGVQQYF	TGTGCCAGCAGTGTTCAGGGACAGGGAGTTCAGCAGTACTTC
NA	TRBJ2-7	NA	TRBV4-1	CASSPGLLNAEQYF	TGCGCCAGCAGCCCCGGACTCTTAAACGCCGAGCAGTACTTC
NA	TRBJ2-7	TRBD1	TRBV4-3	CASSRESGTASYEQYF	TGCGCCAGCAGCCGAGAGTCCGGGACAGCATCCTACGAGCAGTACTTC
NA	TRBJ2-1	TRBD1	TRBV7-9	CASSTLPGQGSSYNEQFF	TGTGCCAGCAGCACATTACCGGGACAGGGGAGCTCCTACAATGAGCAGTTCTTC
NA	TRBJ1-4	TRBD1	TRBV4-3	CASSHLTGRVWEKLFF	TGCGCCAGCAGCCACCTGACAGGGCGAGTTTGGGAAAAACTGTTTTTT
few	TRBJ1-1	NA	TRBV6-5	CASRSTGDEAFF	TGTGCCAGCAGATCGACGGGTGACGAAGCTTTCTTT
NA	TRBJ2-7	TRBD2	TRBV6-6	CASSLSGGHYEQYF	TGTGCCAGCAGCCTTAGCGGGGGGCACTACGAGCAGTACTTC
NA	TRBJ1-4	NA	TRBV6-1	CASSEAPGALNEKLFF	TGTGCCAGCAGTGAAGCGCCTGGGGCCCTTAATGAAAAACTGTTTTTT
NA	TRBJ2-5	NA	TRBV20-1	CSPGAGETQYF	TGCAGCCCGGGTGCCGGGGAGACCCAGTACTTC
NA	TRBJ2-3	NA	TRBV7-8	CASSPSGTDTQYF	TGTGCCAGCAGCCCTAGCGGCACAGATACGCAGTATTTT
NA	TRBJ2-1	NA	TRBV29-1	CSVEDSSYNEQFF	TGCAGCGTTGAGGACAGTTCCTACAATGAGCAGTTCTTC
NA	TRBJ2-7	TRBD1	TRBV28	CASRRTGVGEQYF	TGTGCCAGCAGGAGGACAGGGGTGGGTGAGCAGTACTTC
once	TRBJ2-2	NA	TRBV2	CASSRNTGELFF	TGTGCCAGTAGCAGGAACACCGGGGAGCTGTTTTTT
NA	TRBJ2-2	NA	TRBV7-9	CASSLLSGNTGELFF	TGTGCCAGCAGCTTGTTGTCGGGGAACACCGGGGAGCTGTTTTTT
many	TRBJ2-7	TRBD1	TRBV4-2	CASSPGTPGQGSYEQYF	TGTGCCAGCAGCCCCGGGACTCCGGGACAGGGTTCCTACGAGCAGTACTTC
NA	TRBJ2-5	TRBD2	TRBV4-1	CASSLGTSAKTQYF	TGCGCCAGCAGCCTCGGGACTAGCGCTAAGACCCAGTACTTC
NA	TRBJ2-7	TRBD2	TRBV2	CASSDLAGSYEQYF	TGTGCCAGCAGTGACTTAGCGGGGTCGTACGAGCAGTACTTC
once	TRBJ2-1	TRBD2	TRBV29-1	CSVEVVATTGGNEQFF	TGCAGCGTTGAAGTGGTGGCGACAACGGGGGGAAATGAGCAGTTCTTC